This passage covers 9 T cell receptor beta chains from one sample sequenced in a study of blood T cell repertoires in COVID-19. Sequencing used immunoSEQ multiplex PCR; TCRdb keeps in-frame clones, though not all of them. The table lists about 110,000 clones, 76% of them singletons, with more than 5.5% in the top ten. Material for sequencing was peripheral blood. The receptors here all came from an elderly man with COVID-19, enrolled during active disease.

This clone has only one observation. J is TRBJ1-1 and V is TRBV4-3; D gene unclear. Germline V gene data show CDR1 as LGHNA and CDR2 as YSLEER. The CDR3 consists of 14 residues. The ends were cut back, 0 bases at V and 3 bases at J, with 8 bases in the middle. The DNA of the CDR3 is TGCGCCAGCAGCCAAGATCGGGGAGACACTGAAGCTTTCTTT. Its translation: CASSQDRGDTEAFF.

The J gene is TRBJ1-1, the V gene TRBV11-2; 8 nucleotides match TRBD1. The CDR3 runs to 14 residues. Germline-derived CDR1 and CDR2 are SGHAT and FQNNGV. Trimming removed 2 bases from V and 5 bases from J; junction bases left unmatched: 4. CDR3 protein: CASSLQGARTEAFF. The CDR3 region has the DNA TGTGCCAGCAGCTTACAGGGGGCGCGGACTGAAGCTTTCTTT.

The chain is built from TRBV19 and TRBJ2-4; no clear D gene. CDR3 length: 15 residues. V lost 4 bases to trimming and J lost 3 bases, with 13 bases between them. CDR1 and CDR2 (germline): LNHDA, SQIVND (reference sequence). The CDR3 is CASSRDGVLKNIQYF. For the CDR3, the DNA is TGTGCCAGTAGTAGAGACGGAGTCCTCAAAAACATTCAGTACTTC.

The chain links TRBV6-2 or TRBV6-3 to TRBJ2-1; TRBD2 matches at 9 bases. Germline loops: CDR1 MNHEY, CDR2 SVGEGT. V lost 6 bases to trimming and J lost 7 bases; unmatched junction nucleotides: 16. The CDR3 totals 17 residues. The CDR3: CASSPPLSSGSNNEQFF. The CDR3 DNA reads as TGTGCCAGCAGCCCCCCACTGAGTAGCGGGAGTAATAATGAGCAGTTCTTC.

This clone was observed a handful of times. The rearrangement uses TRBV6-2 or TRBV6-3 and TRBJ2-3; 7 bases are a match to TRBD2. Looked up from germline, CDR1 is MNHEY and CDR2 is SVGEGT. The CDR3 is 18 amino acids. V was pared by 5 bases and J by 4 bases, with 18 bases of the junction left unmatched. The CDR3 nucleotides are TGTGCCAGCAGTCCAACCCTACTACTAGCGCGTGACGCAGATACGCAGTATTTT. Amino acids: CASSPTLLLARDADTQYF.

This clone was found a few times. This CDR3 reads CASSLLRTGSYEQYF. In nucleotides, the CDR3 is TGTGCCAGCAGCCTGCTCCGGACGGGAAGCTACGAGCAGTACTTC. The V call is TRBV5-5, the J call TRBJ2-7; D perhaps matches TRBD2 (5 bases). V was shortened by 4 bases and J by 3 bases, with 17 bases between the two germline ends. Germline CDR1 and CDR2: SGHKS and YYEKEE (reference sequence). CDR3 length equals 15 residues.

This chain connects TRBV11-3 to TRBJ1-1; D is unclear. This CDR3 region has 13 residues. Germline assignment: CDR1 SGHNT and CDR2 YENEEA. Trimming left V 3 bases short and J 0 bases short, with 5 bases between. DNA for the CDR3: TGTGCCAGCAGCTTCAACATGAACACTGAAGCTTTCTTT. Its translation is CASSFNMNTEAFF.

This chain links TRBV14 with TRBJ2-3; D not resolved. V was cut by 0 bases and J by 3 bases, with 13 bases left in between. Germline lookup yields CDR1 SGHDN and CDR2 FVKESK. This CDR3 spans 16 amino acids. The CDR3 is CASSQDSTYTTDTQYF. The CDR3 DNA reads as TGTGCCAGCAGCCAAGATAGCACATATACTACAGATACGCAGTATTTT.

The rearrangement uses TRBV19 and TRBJ2-1; tentatively, D is TRBD2 (7 bases). V dropped 5 bases and J dropped 6 bases, with 17 bases sitting between them. Germline values: CDR1 LNHDA, CDR2 SQIVND (reference sequence). The CDR3 covers 15 residues. CDR3: CASSAEGGGPNEQFF. The CDR3 DNA sequence: TGTGCCAGTAGTGCCGAGGGGGGAGGGCCCAATGAGCAGTTCTTC.